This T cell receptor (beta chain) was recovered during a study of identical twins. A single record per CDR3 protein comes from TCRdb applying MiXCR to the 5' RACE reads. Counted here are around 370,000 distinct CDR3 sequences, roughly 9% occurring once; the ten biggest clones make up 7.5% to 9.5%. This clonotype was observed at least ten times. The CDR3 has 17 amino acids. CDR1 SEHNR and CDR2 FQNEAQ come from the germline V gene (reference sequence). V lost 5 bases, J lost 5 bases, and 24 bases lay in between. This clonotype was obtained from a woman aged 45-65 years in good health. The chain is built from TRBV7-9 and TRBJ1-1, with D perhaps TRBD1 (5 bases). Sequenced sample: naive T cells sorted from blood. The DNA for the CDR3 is TGTGCCAGCAGCCCCCGACGCAGGGAGGGAGGTCGGACTGAAGCTTTCTTT. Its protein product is CASSPRRREGGRTEAFF. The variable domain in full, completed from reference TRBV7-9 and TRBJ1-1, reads DTGVSQNPRHKITKRGQNVTFRCDPISEHNRLYWYRQTLGQGPEFLTYFQNEAQLEKSRLLSDRFSAERPKGSFSTLEIQRTEQGDSAMYLCASSPRRREGGRTEAFFGQGTRLTVV.